A selection of T cell receptor beta chains follows, all from one sample in a study of T cell responses to AZD1222 COVID-19 vaccine. Measured with immunoSEQ multiplex PCR; TCRdb has only the in-frame clones, and not every one. The sample comprises roughly 150,000 clones, approximately 91% of which are singletons, and about 1.8% rests with the top ten. Source: peripheral blood, taken 28 days after the second AZD1222 dose. Source of these receptors: an adult who received the AZD1222 COVID-19 vaccine. Both conserved end residues are part of each CDR3. The D gene is left open where the match is weak. Clone sizes are given selectively: once, few, many, or a class where the clone is expanded.

d_call,v_call,j_call,clone_size,cdr3_aa,cdr3_nt
-,TRBV9,TRBJ2-7,few,CASSVAPLGEQYF,TGTGCCAGCAGCGTAGCCCCCCTCGGGGAGCAGTACTTC
-,TRBV12-3/TRBV12-4,TRBJ2-7,-,CASSQAGEQYF,TGTGCCAGCAGTCAAGCTGGTGAGCAGTACTTC
TRBD2,TRBV2,TRBJ2-1,-,CATERASGRSYNEQFF,TGTGCCACGGAGAGGGCTAGCGGGAGGTCATACAATGAGCAGTTCTTC
TRBD2,TRBV7-2,TRBJ2-1,-,CASSFGGGAVNEQFF,TGTGCCAGCAGCTTTGGCGGGGGGGCAGTCAATGAGCAGTTCTTC
-,TRBV5-6,TRBJ2-1,-,CASSLAGQGTYNEQFF,TGTGCCAGCAGCTTGGCCGGTCAGGGTACTTACAATGAGCAGTTCTTC
TRBD2,TRBV10-2,TRBJ2-3,-,CASSEGTSGTDTQYF,TGCGCCAGCAGTGAGGGGACTAGCGGCACAGATACGCAGTATTTT
-,TRBV19,TRBJ1-1,-,CASIARDTMNTEAFF,TGTGCCAGTATCGCCCGGGACACTATGAACACTGAAGCTTTCTTT
-,TRBV25-1,TRBJ1-1,-,CASRNIRGRNTEAFF,TGTGCCAGCAGAAACATAAGAGGGAGAAACACTGAAGCTTTCTTT
-,TRBV24-1,TRBJ1-4,-,CATRFVDTPNEKLFF,TGTGCCACCAGGTTCGTCGACACTCCTAATGAAAAACTGTTTTTT
-,TRBV7-2,TRBJ1-1,-,CASSLRSNTEAFF,TGTGCCAGCTCGCTCCGCAGTAACACTGAAGCTTTCTTT
TRBD1,TRBV7-2,TRBJ1-2,-,CASSQDRALNYGYTF,TGTGCCAGCAGCCAGGACAGGGCCCTGAACTATGGCTACACCTTC
-,TRBV7-9,TRBJ1-2,-,CASSSTDTLKGYGYTF,TGTGCCAGCAGCTCCACGGACACCCTTAAGGGGTATGGCTACACCTTC
TRBD1,TRBV6-5,TRBJ1-5,-,CASSQTGDQPQHF,TGTGCCAGCAGCCAAACAGGGGATCAGCCCCAGCATTTT
-,TRBV7-9,TRBJ2-7,few,CASNSLRIGAYEQYF,TGTGCCAGCAATTCCCTTAGGATTGGGGCATACGAGCAGTACTTC
TRBD2,TRBV4-1,TRBJ2-1,-,CASSQEGGAKWSGRRNEQFF,TGCGCCAGCAGCCAAGAAGGGGGGGCCAAATGGAGCGGGAGGAGGAATGAGCAGTTCTTC
-,TRBV30,TRBJ2-6,-,CAWRELNSGANVLTF,TGTGCCTGGAGAGAATTGAACTCTGGGGCCAACGTCCTGACTTTC
TRBD2,TRBV6-5,TRBJ2-3,-,CASSYSASGWTDTQYF,TGTGCCAGCAGTTACTCGGCTAGCGGGTGGACAGATACGCAGTATTTT
-,TRBV20-1,TRBJ1-1,-,CSASAGSGTEAFF,TGCAGTGCTAGTGCGGGCTCGGGCACTGAAGCTTTCTTT
-,TRBV10-3,TRBJ1-3,-,CAINRDTRDGMGNTIYF,TGTGCCATCAATCGTGACACTCGGGATGGGATGGGAAACACCATATATTTT
-,TRBV3-1/TRBV3-2,TRBJ1-1,-,CASSPGRYRRNTEAFF,TGTGCCAGCAGCCCTGGGCGATACAGACGGAACACTGAAGCTTTCTTT
-,TRBV6-5,TRBJ1-3,-,CASSYFPVSGNTIYF,TGTGCCAGCAGTTACTTCCCGGTCTCTGGAAACACCATATATTTT
-,TRBV4-1,TRBJ1-2,-,CASSQDGRRGIPGYGYTF,TGCGCCAGCAGCCAAGATGGCCGTCGGGGGATCCCGGGCTATGGCTACACCTTC
-,TRBV5-1,TRBJ1-2,few,CASSPPGQGGYTF,TGCGCCAGCAGCCCCCCAGGGCAGGGTGGCTACACCTTC
-,TRBV5-8,TRBJ1-4,-,CAGKGPLSILFF,TGTGCCGGAAAGGGCCCCCTTTCGATACTGTTTTTT
-,TRBV7-2,TRBJ2-3,-,CASSLAGRSQDTQYF,TGTGCCAGCAGCTTAGCGGGACGGTCCCAGGATACGCAGTATTTT
-,TRBV5-4,TRBJ1-6,-,CASSSGLDNSPLHF,TGTGCCAGCAGCTCGGGACTGGATAATTCACCCCTCCACTTT
-,TRBV7-9,TRBJ1-1,-,CASSFQAEKNTEAFF,TGTGCCAGCAGCTTTCAAGCTGAGAAGAACACTGAAGCTTTCTTT
-,TRBV7-9,TRBJ1-2,-,CASSSLNYGYTF,TGTGCCAGCAGCTCCCTCAACTATGGCTACACCTTC
-,TRBV7-3,TRBJ2-7,-,CASSLGPPDLYEQYF,TGTGCCAGCAGCTTGGGACCGCCAGATCTCTACGAGCAGTACTTC
TRBD1,TRBV11-3,TRBJ1-1,few,CASSQGAEAFF,TGTGCCAGCAGCCAGGGGGCTGAAGCTTTCTTT
-,TRBV9,TRBJ1-3,-,CASSVSRSSGNTIYF,TGTGCCAGCAGCGTAAGCCGAAGCTCTGGAAACACCATATATTTT
TRBD2,TRBV5-1,TRBJ2-1,-,CASSWGLADYNEQFF,TGCGCCAGCAGCTGGGGACTAGCGGACTACAATGAGCAGTTCTTC
-,TRBV7-9,TRBJ2-7,-,CASSLPAGDEQYF,TGTGCCAGCAGCTTACCGGCAGGGGACGAGCAGTACTTC
TRBD1,TRBV6-5,TRBJ2-7,once,CASSLTGGRSGEQYF,TGTGCCAGCAGTTTGACAGGGGGAAGGTCGGGGGAGCAGTACTTC
-,TRBV5-6,TRBJ1-5,-,CASSSGYGNHQPQHF,TGTGCCAGCAGCTCGGGATACGGGAACCATCAGCCCCAGCATTTT
-,TRBV9,TRBJ1-1,-,CASSVSGPEAFF,TGTGCCAGCAGCGTATCCGGACCTGAAGCTTTCTTT
-,TRBV18,TRBJ1-5,-,CASSPGGYSNQPQHF,TGTGCCAGCTCACCGGGGGGATATAGCAATCAGCCCCAGCATTTT
-,TRBV11-2,TRBJ1-1,once,CASSLKSLAAFF,TGTGCCAGCAGCTTAAAATCCCTTGCGGCTTTCTTT
-,TRBV13,TRBJ2-4,-,CASSSKEGEDIQYF,TGTGCCAGCAGTTCTAAGGAGGGAGAAGACATTCAGTACTTC
TRBD1,TRBV29-1,TRBJ1-1,-,CSVVRGGTSEAFF,TGCAGCGTTGTAAGAGGGGGCACCTCTGAAGCTTTCTTT
TRBD1,TRBV18,TRBJ1-5,once,CASSPGTGNQPQHF,TGTGCCAGCTCACCCGGGACAGGGAATCAGCCCCAGCATTTT
-,TRBV15,TRBJ2-7,-,CATSRGHEQYF,TGTGCCACCAGCAGAGGTCACGAGCAGTACTTC
-,TRBV5-1,TRBJ1-3,once,CASSFGSGNTIYF,TGCGCCAGCAGCTTTGGATCTGGAAACACCATATATTTT
TRBD1,TRBV9,TRBJ1-2,-,CASSVGTESGYTF,TGTGCCAGCAGCGTCGGGACAGAAAGTGGCTACACCTTC
TRBD1,TRBV27,TRBJ1-5,-,CASSTQGIGRQPQHF,TGTGCCAGCAGCACACAGGGGATCGGAAGGCAGCCCCAGCATTTT
-,TRBV11-2,TRBJ2-7,-,CASSFMGEVGEQYF,TGTGCCAGCAGCTTCATGGGGGAAGTGGGCGAGCAGTACTTC
-,TRBV19,TRBJ2-6,-,CASSMGRHISGANVLTF,TGTGCCAGTAGTATGGGCAGACACATCTCTGGGGCCAACGTCCTGACTTTC
TRBD2,TRBV28,TRBJ2-5,-,CASSFNPGLADQETQYF,TGTGCCAGCAGTTTTAATCCGGGACTAGCGGACCAAGAGACCCAGTACTTC
-,TRBV5-1,TRBJ1-5,-,CASSPWDGKNQPQHF,TGCGCCAGCAGCCCATGGGACGGGAAAAATCAGCCCCAGCATTTT
TRBD2,TRBV10-3,TRBJ2-1,-,CAISDQRGGSSNEQFF,TGTGCCATCAGTGATCAGCGGGGGGGCTCGAGTAATGAGCAGTTCTTC
-,TRBV18,TRBJ1-3,-,CASSPAGPSGSGNTIYF,TGTGCCAGCTCACCCGCGGGGCCCTCTGGGTCTGGAAACACCATATATTTT
TRBD1,TRBV11-2,TRBJ2-7,-,CASSHLMIRDREPYEQYF,TGTGCCAGCAGCCACCTGATGATCCGGGACAGGGAACCCTACGAGCAGTACTTC
-,TRBV3-1/TRBV3-2,TRBJ1-1,-,CASSQDPEGQAFF,TGTGCCAGCAGCCAAGATCCTGAGGGACAAGCTTTCTTT
-,TRBV9,TRBJ1-3,-,CASSVDGRVSGNTIYF,TGTGCCAGCAGCGTAGATGGCAGAGTCTCTGGAAACACCATATATTTT
TRBD1,TRBV27,TRBJ2-6,-,CASSFRRTGSTSGANVLTF,TGTGCCAGCAGTTTCCGCCGGACAGGTTCGACCTCTGGGGCCAACGTCCTGACTTTC
TRBD1,TRBV6-1,TRBJ1-5,-,CASSESGTGVQPQHF,TGTGCCAGCAGTGAATCAGGGACAGGGGTTCAGCCCCAGCATTTT